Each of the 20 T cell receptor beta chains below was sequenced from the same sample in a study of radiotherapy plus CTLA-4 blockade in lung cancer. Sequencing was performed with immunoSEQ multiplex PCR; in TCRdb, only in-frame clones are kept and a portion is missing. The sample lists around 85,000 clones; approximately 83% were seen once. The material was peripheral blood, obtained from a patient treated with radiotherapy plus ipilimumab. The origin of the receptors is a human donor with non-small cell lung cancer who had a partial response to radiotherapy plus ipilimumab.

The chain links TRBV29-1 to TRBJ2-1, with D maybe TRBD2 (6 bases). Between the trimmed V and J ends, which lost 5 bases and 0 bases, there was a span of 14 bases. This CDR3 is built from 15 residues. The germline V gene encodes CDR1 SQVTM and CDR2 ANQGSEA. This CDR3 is CSVFSGSGSYNEQFF. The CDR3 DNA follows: TGCAGCGTTTTTTCTGGTAGCGGCTCCTACAATGAGCAGTTCTTC.

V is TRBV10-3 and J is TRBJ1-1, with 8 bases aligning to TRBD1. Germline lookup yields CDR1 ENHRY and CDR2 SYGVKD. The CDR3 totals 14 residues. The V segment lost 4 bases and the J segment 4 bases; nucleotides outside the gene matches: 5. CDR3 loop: CAISAGGLGTEAFF. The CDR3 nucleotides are TGTGCCATCAGTGCAGGGGGCTTGGGCACTGAAGCTTTCTTT.

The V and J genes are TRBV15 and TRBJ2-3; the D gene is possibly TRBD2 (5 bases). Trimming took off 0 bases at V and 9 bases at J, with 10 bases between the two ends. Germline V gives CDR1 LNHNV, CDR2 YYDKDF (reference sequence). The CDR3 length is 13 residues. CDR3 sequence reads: CATSRDKRETQYF. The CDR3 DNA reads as TGTGCCACCAGCAGAGATAAGAGGGAAACGCAGTATTTT.

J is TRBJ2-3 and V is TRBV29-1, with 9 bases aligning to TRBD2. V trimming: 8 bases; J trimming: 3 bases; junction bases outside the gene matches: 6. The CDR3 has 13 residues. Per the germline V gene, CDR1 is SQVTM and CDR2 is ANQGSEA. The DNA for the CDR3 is TGCAGCATCGGACTAGCGCGGACAGATACGCAGTATTTT. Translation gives CSIGLARTDTQYF.

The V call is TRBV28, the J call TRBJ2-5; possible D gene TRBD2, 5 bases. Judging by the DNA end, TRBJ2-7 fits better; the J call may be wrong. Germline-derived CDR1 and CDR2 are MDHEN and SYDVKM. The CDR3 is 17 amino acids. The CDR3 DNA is TGTGCCAGCAGTTCCTCGGGTCTAGTTGGGAGACCCTACGAGCAGTACTTC. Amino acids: CASSSSGLVGRPYEQYF.

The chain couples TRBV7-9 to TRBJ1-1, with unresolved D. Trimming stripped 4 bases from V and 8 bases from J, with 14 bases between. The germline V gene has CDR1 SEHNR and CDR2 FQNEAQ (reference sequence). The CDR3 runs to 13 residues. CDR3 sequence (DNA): TGTGCCAGCAGCTCCGCGGGCCGGTCAGAAGCTTTCTTT. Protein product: CASSSAGRSEAFF.

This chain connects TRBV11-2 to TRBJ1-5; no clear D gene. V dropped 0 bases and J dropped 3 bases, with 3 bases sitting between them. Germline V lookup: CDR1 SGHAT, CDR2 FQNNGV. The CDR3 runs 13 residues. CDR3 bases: TGTGCCAGCAGCTTAGATATCAATCAGCCCCAGCATTTT. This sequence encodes CASSLDINQPQHF.

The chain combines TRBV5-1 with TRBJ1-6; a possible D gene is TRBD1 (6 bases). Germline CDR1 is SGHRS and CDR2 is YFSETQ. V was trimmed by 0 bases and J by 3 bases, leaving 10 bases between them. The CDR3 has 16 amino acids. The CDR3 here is CASSLGRTDYNSPLHF. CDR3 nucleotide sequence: TGCGCCAGCAGCTTGGGAAGGACAGACTATAATTCACCCCTCCACTTT.

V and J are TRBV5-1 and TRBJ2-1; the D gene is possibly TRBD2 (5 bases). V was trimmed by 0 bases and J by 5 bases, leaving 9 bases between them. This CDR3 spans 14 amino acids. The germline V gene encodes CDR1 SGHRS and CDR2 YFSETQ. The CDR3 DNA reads TGCGCCAGCAGCTTGGAGAAGAGGGACAATGAGCAGTTCTTC. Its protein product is CASSLEKRDNEQFF. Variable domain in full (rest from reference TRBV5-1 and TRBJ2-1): KAGVTQTPRYLIKTRGQQVTLSCSPISGHRSVSWYQQTPGQGLQFLFEYFSETQRNKGNFPGRFSGRQFSNSRSEMNVSTLELGDSALYLCASSLEKRDNEQFFGPGTRLTVL.

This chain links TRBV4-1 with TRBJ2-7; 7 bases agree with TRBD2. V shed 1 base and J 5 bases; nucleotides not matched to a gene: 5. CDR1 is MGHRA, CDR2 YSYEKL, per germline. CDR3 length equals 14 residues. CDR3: CASSQGGSWNEQYF. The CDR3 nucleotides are TGCGCCAGCAGCCAAGGCGGGAGTTGGAACGAGCAGTACTTC.

The CDR3, as DNA: TGTGCCAGCAGTACCCGGGGGAACTATGGCTACACCTTC. It translates to CASSTRGNYGYTF. The chain joins TRBV25-1 to TRBJ1-2; the D gene is possibly TRBD1 (5 bases). The CDR3 contains 13 residues. CDR1 and CDR2 (germline): MGHDK, SYGVNS. The ends were cut back, 5 bases at V and 2 bases at J, with 9 bases in the middle.

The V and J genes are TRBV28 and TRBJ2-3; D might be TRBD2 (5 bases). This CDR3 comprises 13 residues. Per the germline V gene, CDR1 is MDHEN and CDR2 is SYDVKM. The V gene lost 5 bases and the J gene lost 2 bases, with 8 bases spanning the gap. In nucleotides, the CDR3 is TGTGCCAGCAGTCGACTAAACACAGATACGCAGTATTTT. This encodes CASSRLNTDTQYF.

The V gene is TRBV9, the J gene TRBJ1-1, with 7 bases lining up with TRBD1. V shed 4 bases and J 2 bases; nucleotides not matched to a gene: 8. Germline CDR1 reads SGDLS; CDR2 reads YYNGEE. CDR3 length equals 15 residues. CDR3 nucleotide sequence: TGTGCCAGCAGCCAATCGACAGGGTCTAACACTGAAGCTTTCTTT. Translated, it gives CASSQSTGSNTEAFF.

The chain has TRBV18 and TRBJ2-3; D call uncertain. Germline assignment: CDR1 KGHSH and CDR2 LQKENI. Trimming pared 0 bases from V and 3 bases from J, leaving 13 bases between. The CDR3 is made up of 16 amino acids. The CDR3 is CASSPPSNLQTDTQYF. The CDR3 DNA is TGTGCCAGCTCACCACCGTCCAACCTCCAGACAGATACGCAGTATTTT.

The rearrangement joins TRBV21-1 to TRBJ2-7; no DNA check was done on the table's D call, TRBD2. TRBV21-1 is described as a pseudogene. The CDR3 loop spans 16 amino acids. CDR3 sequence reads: CASSKAPRLAGYEQYV. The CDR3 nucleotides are TGTGCCAGCAGCAAAGCGCCCCGACTAGCGGGGTACGAGCAGTACGTC.

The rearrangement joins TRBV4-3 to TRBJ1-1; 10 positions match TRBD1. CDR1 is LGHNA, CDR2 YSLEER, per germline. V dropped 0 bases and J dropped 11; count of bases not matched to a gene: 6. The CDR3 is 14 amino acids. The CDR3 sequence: CASSQERDRGTAFF. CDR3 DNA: TGCGCCAGCAGCCAAGAACGGGACAGGGGAACGGCTTTCTTT.

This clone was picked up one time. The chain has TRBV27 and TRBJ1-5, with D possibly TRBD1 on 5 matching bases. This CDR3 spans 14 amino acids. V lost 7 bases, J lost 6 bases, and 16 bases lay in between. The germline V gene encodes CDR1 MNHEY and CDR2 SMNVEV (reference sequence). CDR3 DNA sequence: TGTGCCAGCACCCAAAGGGGCGGGGGTCAGCCCCAGCATTTT. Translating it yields CASTQRGGGQPQHF.

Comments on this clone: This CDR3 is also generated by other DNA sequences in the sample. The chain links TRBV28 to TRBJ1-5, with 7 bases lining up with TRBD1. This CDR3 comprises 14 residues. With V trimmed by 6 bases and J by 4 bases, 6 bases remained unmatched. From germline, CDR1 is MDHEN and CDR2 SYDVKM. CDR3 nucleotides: TGTGCCAGCAGCCGACAGGGTGGGAATCAGCCCCAGCATTTT. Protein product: CASSRQGGNQPQHF.

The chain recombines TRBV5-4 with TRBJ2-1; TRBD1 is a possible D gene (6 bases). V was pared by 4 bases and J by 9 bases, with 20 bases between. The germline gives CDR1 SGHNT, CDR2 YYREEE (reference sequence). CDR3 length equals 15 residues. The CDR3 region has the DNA TGTGCCAGCAGCACAGGCCGACAGGTTTACGGTGAGCAGTTCTTC. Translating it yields CASSTGRQVYGEQFF.

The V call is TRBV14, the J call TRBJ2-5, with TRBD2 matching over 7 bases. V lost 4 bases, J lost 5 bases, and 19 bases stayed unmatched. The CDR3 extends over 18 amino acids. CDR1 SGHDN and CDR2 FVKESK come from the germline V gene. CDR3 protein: CASSLLRGGSVGTETQYF. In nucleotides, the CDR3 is TGTGCCAGCAGCCTTTTAAGGGGCGGGAGCGTAGGGACCGAGACCCAGTACTTC.